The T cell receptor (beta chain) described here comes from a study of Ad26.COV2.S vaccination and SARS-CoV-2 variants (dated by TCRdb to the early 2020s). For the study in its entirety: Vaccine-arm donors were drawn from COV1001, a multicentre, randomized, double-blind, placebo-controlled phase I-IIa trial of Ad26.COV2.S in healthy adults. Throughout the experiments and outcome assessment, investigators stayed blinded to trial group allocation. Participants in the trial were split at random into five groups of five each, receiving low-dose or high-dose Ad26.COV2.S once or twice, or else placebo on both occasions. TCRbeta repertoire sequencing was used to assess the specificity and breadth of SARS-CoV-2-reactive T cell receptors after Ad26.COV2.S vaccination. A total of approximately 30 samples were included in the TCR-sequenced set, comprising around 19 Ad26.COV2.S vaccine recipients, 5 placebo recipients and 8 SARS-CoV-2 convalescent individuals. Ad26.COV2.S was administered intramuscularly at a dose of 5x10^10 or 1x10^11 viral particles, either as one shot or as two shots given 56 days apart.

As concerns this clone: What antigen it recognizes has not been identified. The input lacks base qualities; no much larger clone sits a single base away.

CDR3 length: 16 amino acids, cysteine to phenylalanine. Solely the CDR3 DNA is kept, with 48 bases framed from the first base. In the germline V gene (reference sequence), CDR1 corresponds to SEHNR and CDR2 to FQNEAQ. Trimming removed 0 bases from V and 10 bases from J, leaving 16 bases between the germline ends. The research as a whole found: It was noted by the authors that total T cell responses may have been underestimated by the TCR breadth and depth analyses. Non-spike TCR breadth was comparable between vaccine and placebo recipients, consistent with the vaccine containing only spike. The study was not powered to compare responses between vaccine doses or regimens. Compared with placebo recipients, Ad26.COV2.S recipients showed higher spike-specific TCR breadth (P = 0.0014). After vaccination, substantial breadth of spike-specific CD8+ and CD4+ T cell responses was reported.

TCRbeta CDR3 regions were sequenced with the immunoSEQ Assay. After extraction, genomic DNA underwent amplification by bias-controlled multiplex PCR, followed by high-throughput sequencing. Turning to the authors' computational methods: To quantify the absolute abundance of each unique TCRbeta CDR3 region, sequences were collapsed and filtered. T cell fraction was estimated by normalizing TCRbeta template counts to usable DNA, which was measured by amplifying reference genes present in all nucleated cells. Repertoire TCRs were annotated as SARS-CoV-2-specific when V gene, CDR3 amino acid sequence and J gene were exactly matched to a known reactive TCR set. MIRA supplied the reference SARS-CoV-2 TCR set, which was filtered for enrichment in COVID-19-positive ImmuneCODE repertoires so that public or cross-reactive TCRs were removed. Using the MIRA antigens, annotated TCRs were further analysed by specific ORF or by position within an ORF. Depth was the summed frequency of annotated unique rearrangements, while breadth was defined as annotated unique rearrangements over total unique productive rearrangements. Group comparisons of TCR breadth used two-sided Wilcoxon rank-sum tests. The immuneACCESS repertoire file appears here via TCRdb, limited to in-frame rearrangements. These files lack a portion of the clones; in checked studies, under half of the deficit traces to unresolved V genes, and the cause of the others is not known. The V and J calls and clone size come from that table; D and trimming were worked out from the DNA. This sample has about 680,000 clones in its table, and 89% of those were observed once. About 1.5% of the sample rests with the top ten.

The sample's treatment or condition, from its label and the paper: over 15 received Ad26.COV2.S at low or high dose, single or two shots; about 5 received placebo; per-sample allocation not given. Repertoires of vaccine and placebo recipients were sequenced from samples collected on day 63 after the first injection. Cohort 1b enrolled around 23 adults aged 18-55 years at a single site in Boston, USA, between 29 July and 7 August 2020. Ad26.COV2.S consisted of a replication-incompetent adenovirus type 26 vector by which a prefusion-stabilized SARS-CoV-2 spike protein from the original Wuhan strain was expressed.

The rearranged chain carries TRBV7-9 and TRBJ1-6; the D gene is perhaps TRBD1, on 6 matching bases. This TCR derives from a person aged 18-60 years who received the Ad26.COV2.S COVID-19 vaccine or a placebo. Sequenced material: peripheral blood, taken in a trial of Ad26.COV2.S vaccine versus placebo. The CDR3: CASSLALDRWDSPLHF. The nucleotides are TGTGCCAGCAGCTTAGCCTTGGACAGATGGGACTCACCCCTCCACTTT.